This T cell receptor beta chain was obtained from a study of tumor-infiltrating lymphocytes in primary liver carcinoma. Points from the study as a whole: Blood's top-250-clone fraction was significantly lower than that of tumors (p = 0.039).

On this clonotype: Its target is not known. Sequence at one end of the junction differs from germline and may be a read error.

Starting from roughly 0.5 ug of total RNA, TCR beta cDNA was produced with a primer in the constant region. Slightly modified ARM-PCR with three nested multiplex PCR rounds yielded TCR beta libraries. Primers for the first two PCR rounds were TRBV1-TRBV30 forward primers and a C-beta reverse primer (about 9 cycles per round). Using its own MiXCR run on the multiplex PCR reads, TCRdb lists one record per CDR3 protein. Among approximately 40,000 distinct CDR3 sequences listed, 65% to 85% were seen once. Extraction of RNA together with DNA used roughly 19-32 mg of unsorted bulk tissue. The patients had histopathologically diagnosed primary liver carcinoma, and their disease was treated by surgical resection. The germline gives CDR1 SGHAT, CDR2 FQDESV (reference sequence). CDR3 size: 15 residues.

This receptor was identified in a man between 40 and 49 years old with primary liver carcinoma and hepatitis B virus infection. The chain has TRBV11-1 and TRBJ2-1; D is possibly TRBD1 (5 bases). Material: liver tumor tissue from sampling region 2. The subset here: tumor region T2, inferior pole. For the CDR3, the DNA is TGTGCAAGCAGCTTCCAGGGATTGCTGGACAATGAGGAGTTCTTC. This encodes CASSFQGLLDNEEFF.